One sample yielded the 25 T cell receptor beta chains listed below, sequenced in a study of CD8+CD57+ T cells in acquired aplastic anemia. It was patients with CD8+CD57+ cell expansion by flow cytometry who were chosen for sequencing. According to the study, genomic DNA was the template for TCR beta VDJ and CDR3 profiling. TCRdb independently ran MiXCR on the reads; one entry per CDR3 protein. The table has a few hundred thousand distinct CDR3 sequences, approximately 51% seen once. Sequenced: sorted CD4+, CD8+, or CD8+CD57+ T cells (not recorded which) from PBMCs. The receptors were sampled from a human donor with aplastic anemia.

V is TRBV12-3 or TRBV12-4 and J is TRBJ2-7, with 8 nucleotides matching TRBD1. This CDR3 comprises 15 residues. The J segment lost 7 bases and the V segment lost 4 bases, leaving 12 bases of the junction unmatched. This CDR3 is CASSWDRSASFEQYF. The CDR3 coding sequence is TGTGCCAGCAGTTGGGACAGGTCCGCCTCGTTTGAGCAGTACTTC.

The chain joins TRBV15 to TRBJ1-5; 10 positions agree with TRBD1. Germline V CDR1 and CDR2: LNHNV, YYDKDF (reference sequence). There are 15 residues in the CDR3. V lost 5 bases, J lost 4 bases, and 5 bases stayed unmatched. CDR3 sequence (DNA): TGTGCCACCAGCGGGGACAGGGGCGGGAATCAGCCCCAGCATTTT. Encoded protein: CATSGDRGGNQPQHF.

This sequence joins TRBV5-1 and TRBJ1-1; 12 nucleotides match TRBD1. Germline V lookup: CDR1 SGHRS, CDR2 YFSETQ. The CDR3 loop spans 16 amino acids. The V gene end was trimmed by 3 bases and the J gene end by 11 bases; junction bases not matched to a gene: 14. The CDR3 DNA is TGCGCCAGCAGCTCAGGTCTCCGTGGGACAGGGGGCTTGGCTTTCTTT. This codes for CASSSGLRGTGGLAFF.

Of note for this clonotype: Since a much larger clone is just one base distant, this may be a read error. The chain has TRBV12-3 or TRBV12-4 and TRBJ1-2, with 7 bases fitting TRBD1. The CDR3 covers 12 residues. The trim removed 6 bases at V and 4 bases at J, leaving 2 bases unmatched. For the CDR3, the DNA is TGTGCCAGCAGGGGGGACAGCTATGGCTACACCTTC. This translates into CASRGDSYGYTF.

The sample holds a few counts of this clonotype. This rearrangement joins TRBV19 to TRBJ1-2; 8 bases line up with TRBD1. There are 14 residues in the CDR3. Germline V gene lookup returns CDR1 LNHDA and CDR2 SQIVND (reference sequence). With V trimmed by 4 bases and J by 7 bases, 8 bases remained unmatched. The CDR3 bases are TGTGCCAGTAGTAACATAGACAGGGGCACTGGCTACACCTTC. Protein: CASSNIDRGTGYTF. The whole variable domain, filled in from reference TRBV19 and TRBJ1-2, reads DGGITQSPKYLFRKEGQNVTLSCEQNLNHDAMYWYRQDPGQGLRLIYYSQIVNDFQKGDIAEGYSVSREKKESFPLTVTSAQKNPTAFYLCASSNIDRGTGYTFGSGTRLTVV.

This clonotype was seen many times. The CDR3 loop reads CASSLAAGGPSQPQHF. The CDR3 nucleotides are TGTGCCAGCAGCTTAGCGGCGGGGGGACCTAGTCAGCCCCAGCATTTT. The chain carries TRBV7-8 and TRBJ1-5, with D perhaps matching TRBD1 (5 bases). The V gene lost 0 bases and the J gene lost 6 bases, with 15 bases spanning the gap. The CDR3 contains 16 residues. Germline V CDR1 and CDR2: SGHVS, FQNEAQ.

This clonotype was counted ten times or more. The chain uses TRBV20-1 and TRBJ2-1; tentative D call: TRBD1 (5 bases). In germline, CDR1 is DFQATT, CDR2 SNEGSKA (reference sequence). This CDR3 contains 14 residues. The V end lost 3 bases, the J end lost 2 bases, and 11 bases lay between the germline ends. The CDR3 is CSASRVIPYNEQFF. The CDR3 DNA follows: TGCAGTGCTAGCAGGGTTATACCCTACAATGAGCAGTTCTTC.

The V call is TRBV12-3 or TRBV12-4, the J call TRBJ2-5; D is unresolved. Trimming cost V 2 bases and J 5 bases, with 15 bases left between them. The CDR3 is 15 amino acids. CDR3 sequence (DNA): TGTGCCAGCAGTTTAAGGATGTCGAGTGGCGAGACCCAGTACTTC. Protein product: CASSLRMSSGETQYF.

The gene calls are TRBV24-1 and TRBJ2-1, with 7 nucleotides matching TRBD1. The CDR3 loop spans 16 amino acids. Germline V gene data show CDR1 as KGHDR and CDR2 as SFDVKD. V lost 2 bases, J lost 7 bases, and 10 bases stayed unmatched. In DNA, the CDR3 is TGTGCCACCAGTGATTGGAACCGGGACAGAGGGAATGAGCAGTTCTTC. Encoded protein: CATSDWNRDRGNEQFF.

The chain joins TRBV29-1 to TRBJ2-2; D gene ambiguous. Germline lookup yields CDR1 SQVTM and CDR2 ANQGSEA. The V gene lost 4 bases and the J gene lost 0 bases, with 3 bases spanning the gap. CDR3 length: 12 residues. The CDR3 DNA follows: TGCAGCGTTGTTGCGAACACCGGGGAGCTGTTTTTT. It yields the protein CSVVANTGELFF.

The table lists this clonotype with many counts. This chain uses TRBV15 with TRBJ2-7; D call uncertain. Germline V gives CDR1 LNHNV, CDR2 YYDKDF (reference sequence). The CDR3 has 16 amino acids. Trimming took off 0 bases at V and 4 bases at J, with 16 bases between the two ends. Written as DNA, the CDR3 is TGTGCCACCAGCAGAGATCTTGGTACAGAGAGATACGAGCAGTACTTC. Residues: CATSRDLGTERYEQYF.

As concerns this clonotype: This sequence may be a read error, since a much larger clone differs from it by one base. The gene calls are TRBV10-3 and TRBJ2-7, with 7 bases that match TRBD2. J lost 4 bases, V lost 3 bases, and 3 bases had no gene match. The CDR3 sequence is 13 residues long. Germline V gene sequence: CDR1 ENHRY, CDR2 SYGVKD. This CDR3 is CAISDQRGYEQYF. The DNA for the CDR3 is TGTGCCATCAGTGACCAGCGGGGTTACGAGCAGTACTTC.

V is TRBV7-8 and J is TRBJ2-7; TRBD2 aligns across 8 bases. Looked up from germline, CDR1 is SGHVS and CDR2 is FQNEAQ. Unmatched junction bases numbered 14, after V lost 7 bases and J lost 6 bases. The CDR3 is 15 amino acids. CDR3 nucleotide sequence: TGTGCCAGCAAGTCGGGGGGGGGGGCGTTATGCGAGCAGTACTTC. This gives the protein CASKSGGGALCEQYF.

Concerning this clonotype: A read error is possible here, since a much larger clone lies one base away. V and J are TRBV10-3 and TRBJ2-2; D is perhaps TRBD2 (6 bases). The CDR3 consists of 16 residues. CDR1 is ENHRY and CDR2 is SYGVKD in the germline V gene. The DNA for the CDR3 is TGTGCCAGCAGTGAATCAGGACGTGGGAGGACCGGGGGGCTGTTTTTT. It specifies CASSESGRGRTGGLFF.

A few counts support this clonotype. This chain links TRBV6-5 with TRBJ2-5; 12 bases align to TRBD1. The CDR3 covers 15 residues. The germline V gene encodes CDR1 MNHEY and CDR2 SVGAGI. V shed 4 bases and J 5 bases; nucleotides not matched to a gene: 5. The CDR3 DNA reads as TGTGCCAGCAGTTCTCGGGACAGGGGGCAGGAGACCCAGTACTTC. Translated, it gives CASSSRDRGQETQYF.

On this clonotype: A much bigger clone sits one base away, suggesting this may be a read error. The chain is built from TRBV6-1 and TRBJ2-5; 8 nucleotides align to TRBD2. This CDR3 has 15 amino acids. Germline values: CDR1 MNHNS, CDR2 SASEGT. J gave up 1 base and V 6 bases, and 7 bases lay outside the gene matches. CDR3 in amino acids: CASRCSGDFQETQYF. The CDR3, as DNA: TGTGCCAGCAGGTGTAGCGGGGATTTCCAAGAGACCCAGTACTTC.

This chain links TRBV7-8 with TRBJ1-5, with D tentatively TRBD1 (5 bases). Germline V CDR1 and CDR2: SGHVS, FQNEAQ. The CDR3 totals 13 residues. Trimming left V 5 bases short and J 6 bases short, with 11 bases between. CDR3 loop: CASSRDGFQPQHF. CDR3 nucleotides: TGTGCCAGCAGCCGGGACGGATTTCAGCCCCAGCATTTT.

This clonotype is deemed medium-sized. The chain's CDR3 is CASRDRNYGYTF. CDR3 nucleotide sequence: TGTGCCAGCAGAGACAGGAACTATGGCTACACCTTC. The chain has TRBV2 and TRBJ1-2, with D possibly matching TRBD1 (6 bases). The germline V and J ends were trimmed by 6 bases and 2 bases, with 7 bases remaining between them. The CDR3 length is 12 residues. The germline V gene has CDR1 SNHLY and CDR2 FYNNEI.

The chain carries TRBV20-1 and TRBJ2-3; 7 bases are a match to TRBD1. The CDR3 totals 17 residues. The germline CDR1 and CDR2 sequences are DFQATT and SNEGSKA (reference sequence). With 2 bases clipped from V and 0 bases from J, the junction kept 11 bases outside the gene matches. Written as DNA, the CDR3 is TGCAGTGCTAGAAACCCTTGGGACAGCTATAGCACAGATACGCAGTATTTT. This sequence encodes CSARNPWDSYSTDTQYF.

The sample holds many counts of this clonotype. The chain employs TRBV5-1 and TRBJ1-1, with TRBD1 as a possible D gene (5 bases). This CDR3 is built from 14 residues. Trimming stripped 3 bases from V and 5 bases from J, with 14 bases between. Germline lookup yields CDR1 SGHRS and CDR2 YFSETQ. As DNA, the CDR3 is TGCGCCAGCAGCTCGCAGGGACTAAGAACTGAAGCTTTCTTT. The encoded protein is CASSSQGLRTEAFF.

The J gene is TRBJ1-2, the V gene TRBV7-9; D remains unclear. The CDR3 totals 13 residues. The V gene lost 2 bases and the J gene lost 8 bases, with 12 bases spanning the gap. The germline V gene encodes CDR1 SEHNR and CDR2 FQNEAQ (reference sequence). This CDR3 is CASSLSTGWGYTF. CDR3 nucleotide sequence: TGTGCCAGCAGCTTATCCACTGGTTGGGGCTACACCTTC. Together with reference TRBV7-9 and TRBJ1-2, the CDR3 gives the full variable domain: DTGVSQNPRHKITKRGQNVTFRCDPISEHNRLYWYRQTLGQGPEFLTYFQNEAQLEKSRLLSDRFSAERPKGSFSTLEIQRTEQGDSAMYLCASSLSTGWGYTFGSGTRLTVV.

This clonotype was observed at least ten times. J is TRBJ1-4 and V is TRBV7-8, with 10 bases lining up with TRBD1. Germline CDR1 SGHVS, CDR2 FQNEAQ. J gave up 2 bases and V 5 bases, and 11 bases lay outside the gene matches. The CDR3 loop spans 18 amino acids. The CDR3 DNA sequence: TGTGCCAGCAGCACCGGGACAGGGGCGGTGCGGACTAATGAAAAACTGTTTTTT. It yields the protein CASSTGTGAVRTNEKLFF.

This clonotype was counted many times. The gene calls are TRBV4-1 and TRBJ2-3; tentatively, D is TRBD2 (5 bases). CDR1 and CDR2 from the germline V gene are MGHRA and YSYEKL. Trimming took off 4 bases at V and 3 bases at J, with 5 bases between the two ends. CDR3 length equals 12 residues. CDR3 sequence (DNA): TGCGCCAGCAGCCCGGGGACAGATACGCAGTATTTT. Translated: CASSPGTDTQYF.

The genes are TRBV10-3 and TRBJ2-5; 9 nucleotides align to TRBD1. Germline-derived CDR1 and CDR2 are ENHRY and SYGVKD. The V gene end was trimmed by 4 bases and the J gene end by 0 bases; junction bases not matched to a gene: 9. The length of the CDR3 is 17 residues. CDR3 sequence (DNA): TGTGCCATCAGTGCTCTCCGGGACAGGGAAGACCAAGAGACCCAGTACTTC. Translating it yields CAISALRDREDQETQYF.

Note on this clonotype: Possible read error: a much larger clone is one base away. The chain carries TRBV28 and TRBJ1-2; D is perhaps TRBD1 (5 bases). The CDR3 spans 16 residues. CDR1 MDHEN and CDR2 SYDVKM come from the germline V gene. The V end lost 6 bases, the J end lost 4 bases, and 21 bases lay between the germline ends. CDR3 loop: CASRHAGEGWAYGYTF. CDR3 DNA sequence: TGTGCCAGCAGGCACGCCGGGGAGGGGTGGGCCTATGGCTACACCTTC.